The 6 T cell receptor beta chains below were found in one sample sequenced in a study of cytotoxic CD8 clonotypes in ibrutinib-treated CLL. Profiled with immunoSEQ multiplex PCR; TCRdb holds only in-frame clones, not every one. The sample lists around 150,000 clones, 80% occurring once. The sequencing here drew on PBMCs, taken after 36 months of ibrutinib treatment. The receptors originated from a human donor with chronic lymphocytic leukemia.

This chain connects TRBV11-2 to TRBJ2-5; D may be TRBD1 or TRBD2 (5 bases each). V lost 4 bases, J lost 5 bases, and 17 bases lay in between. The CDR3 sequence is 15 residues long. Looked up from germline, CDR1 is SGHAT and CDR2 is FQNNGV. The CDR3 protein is CASSSDWGPLETQYF. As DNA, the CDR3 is TGTGCCAGCAGCTCCGATTGGGGACCCCTGGAGACCCAGTACTTC. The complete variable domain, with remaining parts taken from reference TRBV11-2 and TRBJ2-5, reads EAGVAQSPRYKIIEKRQSVAFWCNPISGHATLYWYQQILGQGPKLLIQFQNNGVVDDSQLPKDRFSAERLKGVDSTLKIQPAKLEDSAVYLCASSSDWGPLETQYFGPGTRLLVL.

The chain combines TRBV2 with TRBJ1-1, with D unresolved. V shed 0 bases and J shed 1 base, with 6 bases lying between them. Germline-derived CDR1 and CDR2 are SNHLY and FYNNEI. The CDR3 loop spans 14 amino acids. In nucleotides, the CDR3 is TGTGCCAGCAGTGAAGCGCTTAAGAACACTGAAGCTTTCTTT. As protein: CASSEALKNTEAFF.

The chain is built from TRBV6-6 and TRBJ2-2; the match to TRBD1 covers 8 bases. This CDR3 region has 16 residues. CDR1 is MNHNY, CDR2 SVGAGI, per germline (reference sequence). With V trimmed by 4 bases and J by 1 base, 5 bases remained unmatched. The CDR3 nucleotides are TGTGCCAGCAGTTCCTCCGACAGGGGGAACACCGGGGAGCTGTTTTTT. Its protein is CASSSSDRGNTGELFF.

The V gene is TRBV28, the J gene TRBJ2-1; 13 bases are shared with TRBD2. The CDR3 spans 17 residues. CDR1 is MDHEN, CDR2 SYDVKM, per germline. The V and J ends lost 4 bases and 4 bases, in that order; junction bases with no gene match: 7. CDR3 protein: CASSYPGLAGTYNEQFF. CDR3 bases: TGTGCCAGCAGTTACCCGGGACTAGCGGGAACGTACAATGAGCAGTTCTTC.

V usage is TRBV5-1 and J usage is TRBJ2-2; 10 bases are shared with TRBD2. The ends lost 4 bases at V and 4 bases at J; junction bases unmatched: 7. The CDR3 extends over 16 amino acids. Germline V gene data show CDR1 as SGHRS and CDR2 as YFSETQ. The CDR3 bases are TGCGCCAGCAGCCCAACTAGCGGGGAAATCACCGGGGAGCTGTTTTTT. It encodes CASSPTSGEITGELFF.

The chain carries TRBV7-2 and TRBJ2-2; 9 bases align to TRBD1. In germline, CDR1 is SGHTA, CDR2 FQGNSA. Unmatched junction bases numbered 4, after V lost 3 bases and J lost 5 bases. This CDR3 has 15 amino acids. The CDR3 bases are TGTGCCAGCAGCTTGGGACAGGGACGAACCGGGGAGCTGTTTTTT. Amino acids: CASSLGQGRTGELFF.